The clone carrying this T cell receptor beta chain was seen a few times. The antigen is undetermined. The sample is drawn from a study of blood T cells in healthy people across ages. Study-wide results and caveats: Higher diversity and more naive CD4+ cells were features of long-lived donors, compared to aged donors.

PCR was performed a second time for about 6 to 12 cycles using a sample-barcoded 5' primer and a J-beta primer mix. TCRdb re-called the 5' RACE reads through MiXCR, storing one row per CDR3 protein. Of over 600,000 distinct CDR3 sequences detected, around 21% appear once; the ten largest clones hold approximately 3.6%. V was shortened by 0 bases and J by 0 bases, with 11 bases between the two germline ends. This CDR3 has 15 amino acids. Per germline, CDR1 DFQATT and CDR2 SNEGSKA (reference sequence). Per sample, at least 5.5 micrograms of total RNA were extracted. This chain uses TRBV20-1 with TRBJ2-5, with D perhaps matching TRBD1 or TRBD2 (6 bases each). The sequencing input was blood. The TCR was taken from a man between 65 and 79 years old in good health. The CDR3 region has the DNA TGCAGTGCTAGAGATTGGGGGGCAAACCAAGAGACCCAGTACTTC. Translation: CSARDWGANQETQYF.